This is a list of T cell receptor beta chains from one sample in a study of shared T cell receptors in the human thymus. Data came from immunoSEQ multiplex PCR; TCRdb stores just in-frame clones and leaves some out. The table records roughly 710,000 clones, approximately 85% of them present only once. The same data also contributed to another study, on human thymus T cells.

The specimen sequenced was thymocytes. The receptor set was obtained from a girl under two years old with a congenital heart defect. Both conserved end residues are part of each CDR3. A D gene is named only where the DNA matches it firmly. Some rows have no size entry. The others give once, few or many, or a class for an expanded clone.

D	V	J	size	DNA	CDR3
NA	TRBV6-5	TRBJ2-3	NA	TGTGCCGTCACCCAACTGGGCAGTCCAGATACGCAGTATTTT	CAVTQLGSPDTQYF
NA	TRBV30	TRBJ1-6	once	TGTGCCTGGAGTAGGCGGGACCTAAGAGGGATCTCCCCCCTCCACTTT	CAWSRRDLRGISPLHF
NA	TRBV27	TRBJ1-6	few	TGTGCCAGCAGTTTGGTCAGTCTCTCCTATAATTCACCCCTCCACTTT	CASSLVSLSYNSPLHF
NA	TRBV7-9	TRBJ1-1	NA	TGTGCCAGCACCTTTTGGAACAGGAATGAAGGGAACACTGAAGCTTTCTTT	CASTFWNRNEGNTEAFF
NA	TRBV6-5	TRBJ2-3	NA	TGTGCCAGCAGGCGTCAGGGGACCTCCACAGATACGCAGTATTTT	CASRRQGTSTDTQYF
NA	TRBV25-1	TRBJ1-5	NA	TGTGCCAGCAGTGCAGGGCCGGATAATCAGCCCCAGCATTTT	CASSAGPDNQPQHF
NA	TRBV28	TRBJ2-7	NA	TGTGCCAGCAGGGGAATTGAGCGGTACGAGCAGTACTTC	CASRGIERYEQYF
TRBD1	TRBV7-9	TRBJ1-5	NA	TGTGCCAGCAGCCCGGGGACAGGGGGCGGTTTGGGCAATCAGCCCCAGCATTTT	CASSPGTGGGLGNQPQHF
NA	TRBV20-1	TRBJ1-5	NA	TGCAGTGCTAGAAGGGGTCAGCCCCAGCATTTT	CSARRGQPQHF
NA	TRBV29-1	TRBJ2-2	once	TGCAGCGTTGACAGCCCCCGGGACACCGGGGAGCTGTTTTTT	CSVDSPRDTGELFF
NA	TRBV23-1	TRBJ1-6	NA	TGCGCCAGCAGTCACACTACAGGGACGTTATATTCACCCCTCCACTTT	CASSHTTGTLYSPLHF
TRBD2	TRBV4-3	TRBJ2-1	NA	TGCGCCAGCAGCCAAGACCCAGCGGGGGGGTCCTACAATGAGCAGTTCTTC	CASSQDPAGGSYNEQFF
NA	TRBV19	TRBJ1-1	NA	TGTGCCAGTAGTCAATCAGGGCGTAACACTGAAGCTTTCTTT	CASSQSGRNTEAFF
NA	TRBV29-1	TRBJ1-2	NA	TGCAGCGTTGAAGATCAGTACAGTGCAAACAACTATGGCTACACCTTC	CSVEDQYSANNYGYTF
NA	TRBV28	TRBJ2-3	once	TGTGCCAGCAGTTTCCCTCAGGGGTACCCTAAGATAGATACGCAGTATTTT	CASSFPQGYPKIDTQYF
NA	TRBV18	TRBJ1-2	NA	TGTGCCAGCTCACCCCCGGGGGGGGGTTATGGCTACACCTTC	CASSPPGGGYGYTF
NA	TRBV6-5	TRBJ1-1	NA	TGTGCCAGCAGTTACCGGTCCGGCGGGACTGAAGCTTTCTTT	CASSYRSGGTEAFF
TRBD1	TRBV10-3	TRBJ2-5	NA	TGTGCCATCAGTGAAGACCCGGGACAGGGTTCTCAAGAGACCCAGTACTTC	CAISEDPGQGSQETQYF
NA	TRBV27	TRBJ2-2	NA	TGTGCCAGCAGTATAGGAGGGAACACCGGGGAGCTGTTTTTT	CASSIGGNTGELFF
TRBD1	TRBV18	TRBJ1-1	NA	TGTGCCAGCAAAAACCGGGACAGAGAATTTGAAGCTTTCTTT	CASKNRDREFEAFF
TRBD1	TRBV5-1	TRBJ1-1	NA	TGCGCCAGCAGCGGGACAGGGGGCGCGAACACTGAAGCTTTCTTT	CASSGTGGANTEAFF
NA	TRBV18	TRBJ2-2	NA	TGTGCCACCTCCAGGACAGCGTGGGAGCTGTTTTTT	CATSRTAWELFF
NA	TRBV7-9	TRBJ1-1	few	TGTGCCAGCAGCTTTTCGGCCGTACGGGGGAACACTGAAGCTTTCTTT	CASSFSAVRGNTEAFF
TRBD2	TRBV5-1	TRBJ2-1	NA	TGCGCCAGCAGCATTCATAGCGGGGAATTCTACAATGAGCAGTTCTTC	CASSIHSGEFYNEQFF
NA	TRBV2	TRBJ2-7	few	TGTGCCAGCAGGCTAAGAGTACCCCTCTCCTACGAGCAGTACTTC	CASRLRVPLSYEQYF
TRBD1	TRBV9	TRBJ1-6	NA	TGTGCCAGCAGCCTGGACAGGGATTCACCCCTCCACTTT	CASSLDRDSPLHF
TRBD1	TRBV5-1	TRBJ2-6	NA	TGCGCCAGCAGATGGAAGGGACAGGGGGCGCATGGGGCCAACGTCCTGACTTTC	CASRWKGQGAHGANVLTF
NA	TRBV9	TRBJ2-5	NA	TGTGCCAGCAGCGTCGGGTGGCGGAAAGGAAAAGAGACCCAGTACTTC	CASSVGWRKGKETQYF
TRBD1	TRBV5-1	TRBJ2-7	NA	TGCGCCAGCAGCTGGGACAGGGGGCGCCCCCCCCTTTACGAGCAGTACTTC	CASSWDRGRPPLYEQYF
NA	TRBV6-1	TRBJ1-1	NA	TGTGCCAGCAGCCGCGGGACGGTGAACACTGAAGCTTTCTTT	CASSRGTVNTEAFF
TRBD1	TRBV10-1	TRBJ2-5	NA	TGCGCCAGCAGTGATTCTGCCACAGGGGAAGAGACCCAGTACTTC	CASSDSATGEETQYF
TRBD1	TRBV4-1	TRBJ1-5	NA	TGCGCCAGCAGCCAAGAGGGGACAGGGTATCCGTATAGCAATCAGCCCCAGCATTTT	CASSQEGTGYPYSNQPQHF
NA	TRBV28	TRBJ1-1	NA	TGTGCCAGCAGAGGGGGGGAGTCTGAAGCTTTCTTT	CASRGGESEAFF
NA	TRBV7-2	TRBJ2-1	NA	TGTGCCAGCAGCTTAGCGTCCACGAGTGACCATCATACAATGAGGAAGTTCTTC	CASSLASTSDHHTMRKFF
NA	TRBV7-9	TRBJ1-4	NA	TGTGCCAGCACTCAGGGGTTCGAGGGAAAACTGTTTTTT	CASTQGFEGKLFF
NA	TRBV30	TRBJ1-1	few	TGTGCCTGGAGCGCTGGGGGCGGGAGGGTTCGTGCTGAAGCTTTCTTT	CAWSAGGGRVRAEAFF
TRBD1	TRBV19	TRBJ1-6	NA	TGTGCCAGTAGTATAGTCCAGGGGGCTACAAATTCACCCCTCCACTTT	CASSIVQGATNSPLHF
TRBD2	TRBV10-3	TRBJ2-7	NA	TGTGCCATCAGTCGGACTAGCGGGGGCCCCAGCTCCTACGAGCAGTACTTC	CAISRTSGGPSSYEQYF
NA	TRBV14	TRBJ2-1	NA	TGTGCCAGCAGCCAAGGGGGAGCACGGAGCTCCTACAATGAGCAGTTCTTC	CASSQGGARSSYNEQFF
NA	TRBV19	TRBJ2-2	few	TGTGCCAGTTTACAAACCGGGGAGCTGTTTTTT	CASLQTGELFF
NA	TRBV5-1	TRBJ2-1	NA	TGCGCCAGCAGCTTCCCACAGCACCCTTTTGACAATGAGCAGTTCTTC	CASSFPQHPFDNEQFF
TRBD2	TRBV7-6	TRBJ2-1	NA	TGTGCCAGCAGCTTAGATCCTCGGCGGGGGGGGACCTACAATGAGCAGTTCTTC	CASSLDPRRGGTYNEQFF
TRBD1	TRBV6-6	TRBJ1-2	NA	TGTGCCAGCAGTTACCTCACAGGGGGCGCTGGCTATGGCTACACCTTC	CASSYLTGGAGYGYTF
TRBD1	TRBV5-4	TRBJ1-2	NA	TGTGCCAGCAGGTTGACAGGGGGCGTCTATGGCTACACCTTC	CASRLTGGVYGYTF
TRBD1	TRBV29-1	TRBJ1-2	few	TGCAGCGGATCCGGGGGACAGGATAACTATGGCTACACCTTC	CSGSGGQDNYGYTF
NA	TRBV27	TRBJ1-6	NA	TGTGCCAGCAGTGTACAGGGAGATAATTCACCCCTCCACTTT	CASSVQGDNSPLHF
TRBD1	TRBV7-2	TRBJ1-2	NA	TGTGCCAGCAGCTGCCCGACAGGGAAGAATGGCTACACCTTC	CASSCPTGKNGYTF
NA	TRBV28	TRBJ1-6	NA	TGTGCCAGCAGTCCATGGACAGTGACCCTGAGCTCCTATAATTCACCCCTCCACTTT	CASSPWTVTLSSYNSPLHF
NA	TRBV6-5	TRBJ2-5	NA	TGTGCCAGCAGTTATACAGGCCAAGAGACCCAGTACTTC	CASSYTGQETQYF
TRBD1	TRBV6-1	TRBJ1-2	NA	TGTGCCAGCAGTGGGCATGACAGGGGAGGTTATGGCTACACCTTC	CASSGHDRGGYGYTF
TRBD1	TRBV7-9	TRBJ2-7	few	TGTGCCAGCAGCTTAGGGTTGAGGGCAGGGGGAAGGTACGAGCAGTACTTC	CASSLGLRAGGRYEQYF
TRBD1	TRBV7-9	TRBJ1-2	NA	TGTGCCAGCAGCCTCGGACAGGGGGCTGAACTAAACTATGGCTACACCTTC	CASSLGQGAELNYGYTF